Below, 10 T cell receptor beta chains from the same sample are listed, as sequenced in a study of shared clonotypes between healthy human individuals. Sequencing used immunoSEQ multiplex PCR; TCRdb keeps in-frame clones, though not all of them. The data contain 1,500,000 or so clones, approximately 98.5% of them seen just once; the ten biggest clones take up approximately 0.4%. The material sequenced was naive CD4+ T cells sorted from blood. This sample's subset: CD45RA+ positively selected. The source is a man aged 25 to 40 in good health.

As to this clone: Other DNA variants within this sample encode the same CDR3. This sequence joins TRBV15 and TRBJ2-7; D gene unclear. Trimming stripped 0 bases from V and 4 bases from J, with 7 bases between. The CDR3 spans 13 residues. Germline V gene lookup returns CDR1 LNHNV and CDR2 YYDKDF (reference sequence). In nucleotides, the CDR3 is TGTGCCACCAGCAGAGATCTGAGTTACGAGCAGTACTTC. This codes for CATSRDLSYEQYF.

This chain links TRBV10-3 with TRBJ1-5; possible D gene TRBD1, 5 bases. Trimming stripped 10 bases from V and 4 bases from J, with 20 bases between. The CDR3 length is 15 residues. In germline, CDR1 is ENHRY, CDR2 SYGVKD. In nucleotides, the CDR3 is TGTGCCAGCCAGGATGGGCAGGGAAGGAATCAGCCCCAGCATTTT. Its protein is CASQDGQGRNQPQHF.

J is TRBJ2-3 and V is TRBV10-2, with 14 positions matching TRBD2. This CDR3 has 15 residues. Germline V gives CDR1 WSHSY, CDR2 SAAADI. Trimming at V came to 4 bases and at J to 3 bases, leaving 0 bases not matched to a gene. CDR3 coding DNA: TGCGCCAGCAGTGGGACTAGCGGGAGGACAGATACGCAGTATTTT. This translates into CASSGTSGRTDTQYF.

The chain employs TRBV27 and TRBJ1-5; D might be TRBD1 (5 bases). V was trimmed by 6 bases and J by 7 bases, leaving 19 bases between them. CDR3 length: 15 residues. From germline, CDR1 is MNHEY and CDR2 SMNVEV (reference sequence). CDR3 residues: CASSKKGLGPQPQHF. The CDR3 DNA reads TGTGCCAGCAGCAAAAAGGGGCTGGGACCCCAGCCCCAGCATTTT.

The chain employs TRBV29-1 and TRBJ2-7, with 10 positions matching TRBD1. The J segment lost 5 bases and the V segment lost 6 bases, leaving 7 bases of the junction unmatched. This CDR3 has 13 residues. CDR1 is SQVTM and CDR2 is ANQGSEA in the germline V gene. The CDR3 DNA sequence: TGCAGCGTATACGGGACAGGGGCTCACGAGCAGTACTTC. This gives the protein CSVYGTGAHEQYF.

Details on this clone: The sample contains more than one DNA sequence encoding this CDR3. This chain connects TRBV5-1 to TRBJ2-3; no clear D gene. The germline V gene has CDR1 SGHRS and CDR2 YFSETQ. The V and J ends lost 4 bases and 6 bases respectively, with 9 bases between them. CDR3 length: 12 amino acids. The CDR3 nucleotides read TGCGCCAGCAGCCCGGACCTGGATACGCAGTATTTT. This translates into CASSPDLDTQYF.

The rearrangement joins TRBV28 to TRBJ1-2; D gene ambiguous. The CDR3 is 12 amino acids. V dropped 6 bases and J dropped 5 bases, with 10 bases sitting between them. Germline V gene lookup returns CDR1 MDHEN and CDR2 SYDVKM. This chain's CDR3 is CASSHLDYGYTF. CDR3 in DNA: TGTGCCAGCAGCCACCTGGATTATGGCTACACCTTC.

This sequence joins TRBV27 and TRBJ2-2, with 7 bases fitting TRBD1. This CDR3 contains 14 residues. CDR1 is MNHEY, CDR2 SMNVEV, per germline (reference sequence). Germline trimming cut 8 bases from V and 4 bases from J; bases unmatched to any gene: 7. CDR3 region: CASYDRDRTGELFF. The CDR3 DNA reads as TGTGCCAGCTACGACAGGGACCGCACCGGGGAGCTGTTTTTT.

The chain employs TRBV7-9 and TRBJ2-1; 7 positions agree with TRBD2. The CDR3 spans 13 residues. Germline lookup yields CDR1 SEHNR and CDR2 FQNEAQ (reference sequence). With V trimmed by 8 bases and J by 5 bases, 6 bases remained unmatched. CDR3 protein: CASGRGTNNEQFF. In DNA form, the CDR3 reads TGTGCCAGCGGCAGAGGGACTAACAATGAGCAGTTCTTC.

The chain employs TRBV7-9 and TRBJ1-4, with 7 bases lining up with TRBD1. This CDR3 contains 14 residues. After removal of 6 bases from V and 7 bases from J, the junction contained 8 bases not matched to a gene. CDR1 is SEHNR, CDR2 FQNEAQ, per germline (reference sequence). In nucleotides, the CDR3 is TGTGCCAGCAGAGAGGGGGCAAAGGCTGAAAAACTGTTTTTT. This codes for CASREGAKAEKLFF.